The rows below give T cell receptor beta chains drawn from one sample of a study of T cells after yellow fever vaccination. TCRdb re-called the 5' RACE reads with MiXCR, one entry per CDR3 protein. The data show 300,000 to 400,000 distinct CDR3 sequences, with about 9.5% seen just once and approximately 18% held by the top ten. The sample was PBMCs, taken on the day of the first yellow fever vaccination. All receptors come from a man aged 18 to 30 who received the YFV17D yellow fever vaccine. Both conserved end residues are part of each CDR3. D genes are given only for firm matches. Where a row states a size, it is once, few, many or the class of an expanded clone; other rows omit it.

medium-sized | 13 | TRBJ2-7 | TRBV29-1 | NA | CSVYTGSSYEQYF | TGCAGCGTATATACAGGGTCATCCTACGAGCAGTACTTC
many | 14 | TRBJ2-2 | TRBV12-3/TRBV12-4 | NA | CASSPGHHTGELFF | TGTGCCAGCAGTCCGGGACATCACACCGGGGAGCTGTTTTTT
many | 15 | TRBJ2-1 | TRBV28 | TRBD2 | CASRTGAGGLNEQFF | TGTGCCAGCAGGACGGGTGCGGGGGGCTTAAATGAGCAGTTCTTC
few | 15 | TRBJ2-2 | TRBV7-9 | NA | CASTQLNANTGELFF | TGTGCCAGCACCCAGCTTAACGCGAACACCGGGGAGCTGTTTTTT
few | 14 | TRBJ2-3 | TRBV20-1 | NA | CSAQYRGTGGTQYF | TGCAGTGCTCAGTACAGGGGAACCGGGGGTACGCAGTATTTT
NA | 15 | TRBJ1-5 | TRBV30 | TRBD1 | CAWSVGQGRYQPQHF | TGTGCCTGGAGTGTCGGACAGGGGAGGTATCAGCCCCAGCATTTT
NA | 14 | TRBJ1-4 | TRBV5-4 | TRBD1 | CASTRTGSGEKLFF | TGTGCCAGCACCCGGACAGGGTCAGGTGAAAAACTGTTTTTT
few | 14 | TRBJ1-2 | TRBV20-1 | NA | CSARVMAWASGYTF | TGCAGTGCTAGGGTGATGGCGTGGGCGAGTGGCTACACCTTC
NA | 15 | TRBJ1-5 | TRBV28 | TRBD1 | CASSFIGTVKQPQHF | TGTGCCAGCAGTTTTATAGGGACAGTCAAACAGCCCCAGCATTTT
few | 21 | TRBJ2-1 | TRBV4-2 | TRBD2 | CASSQDLVAGAFLSSYNEQFF | TGTGCCAGCAGCCAAGATCTCGTAGCGGGGGCCTTCTTAAGCTCCTACAATGAGCAGTTCTTC
few | 14 | TRBJ2-1 | TRBV3-1 | TRBD2 | CASSQPGLAGEQFF | TGTGCCAGCAGCCAACCGGGACTAGCGGGGGAGCAGTTCTTC
few | 15 | TRBJ2-1 | TRBV25-1 | NA | CASSKHARGDNEQFF | TGTGCCAGCAGTAAGCACGCGCGAGGAGACAATGAGCAGTTCTTC
NA | 15 | TRBJ2-5 | TRBV7-9 | NA | CASSSTTTGPETQYF | TGTGCCAGCAGCTCGACGACAACAGGGCCCGAGACCCAGTACTTC
many | 11 | TRBJ2-3 | TRBV20-1 | TRBD2 | CSAAGGRTQYF | TGCAGTGCTGCGGGGGGGCGTACGCAGTATTTT
many | 15 | TRBJ2-2 | TRBV3-1 | NA | CASSPWDGNTGELFF | TGTGCCAGCAGCCCTTGGGACGGGAACACCGGGGAGCTGTTTTTT
NA | 14 | TRBJ2-1 | TRBV7-2 | TRBD1 | CASSPYQGVHEQFF | TGTGCCAGCAGCCCATACCAGGGGGTCCATGAGCAGTTCTTC
many | 16 | TRBJ2-5 | TRBV20-1 | NA | CSARGFGGPRQETQYF | TGCAGTGCTAGAGGGTTTGGGGGACCGCGCCAAGAGACCCAGTACTTC
NA | 15 | TRBJ2-3 | TRBV7-2 | NA | CASSLRVQGADTQYF | TGTGCCAGCAGCTTAAGGGTCCAGGGAGCAGATACGCAGTATTTT
NA | 13 | TRBJ2-2 | TRBV24-1 | NA | CATETGRGGELFF | TGTGCCACAGAGACAGGTCGTGGCGGGGAGCTGTTTTTT
NA | 13 | TRBJ1-6 | TRBV3-1 | NA | CASSADRYSPLHF | TGTGCCAGCAGCGCTGACAGATATTCACCCCTCCACTTT
NA | 17 | TRBJ2-2 | TRBV7-2 | NA | CASRRGVGLAGTGELFF | TGTGCCAGCAGGAGAGGGGTCGGGCTAGCCGGCACCGGGGAGCTGTTTTTT
many | 15 | TRBJ2-5 | TRBV18 | TRBD2 | CASSPPGSGRETQYF | TGTGCCAGCTCACCACCTGGATCCGGGAGGGAGACCCAGTACTTC
NA | 14 | TRBJ1-2 | TRBV7-3 | TRBD1 | CASASGTGGDGYTF | TGTGCCAGCGCCTCCGGGACAGGGGGCGACGGCTACACCTTC
NA | 16 | TRBJ2-2 | TRBV12-3/TRBV12-4 | TRBD2 | CASSLTSGGTFGELFF | TGTGCCAGCAGTCTGACTAGCGGGGGGACTTTCGGGGAGCTGTTTTTT
few | 16 | TRBJ1-2 | TRBV5-1 | NA | CASSLGGRGVRYGYTF | TGCGCCAGCAGCTTGGGTGGCAGGGGCGTCCGCTATGGCTACACCTTC
few | 13 | TRBJ1-1 | TRBV20-1 | NA | CSASGGGNTEAFF | TGCAGTGCTTCCGGGGGGGGAAACACTGAAGCTTTCTTT